This note documents a single T cell receptor beta chain sequence. As yet, its antigen is unknown. The data originate from a study of neoadjuvant nivolumab and ipilimumab in lung cancer. The CDR3 contains 15 residues. Trimming stripped 1 base from V and 9 bases from J, with 13 bases between. Germline values: CDR1 MGHRA, CDR2 YSYEKL. General study points: Blood richness before therapy tracked richness in tumors resected after neoadjuvant therapy. Resected tumors had greater TCR richness and clonality than uninvolved lung. From pretherapy to surgery, tumor richness and clonality rose with dual therapy. TCR sequencing covered a small number of samples.

Repertoires were generated with immunoSEQ multiplex PCR, while TCRdb's copy carries only in-frame clones and drops some. Here the sample spans roughly 30,000 clones, around 80% being singletons. This sequence originates from an adult with non-small cell lung cancer. V gene TRBV4-1 combines with J gene TRBJ1-6; D may be TRBD1 (5 bases). Sample: peripheral blood, taken before neoadjuvant nivolumab, alone or with ipilimumab. This chain's CDR3 is CASSQAGGRVSPLHF. In nucleotides, the CDR3 is TGCGCCAGCAGCCAAGCCGGGGGTCGTGTTTCACCCCTCCACTTT.